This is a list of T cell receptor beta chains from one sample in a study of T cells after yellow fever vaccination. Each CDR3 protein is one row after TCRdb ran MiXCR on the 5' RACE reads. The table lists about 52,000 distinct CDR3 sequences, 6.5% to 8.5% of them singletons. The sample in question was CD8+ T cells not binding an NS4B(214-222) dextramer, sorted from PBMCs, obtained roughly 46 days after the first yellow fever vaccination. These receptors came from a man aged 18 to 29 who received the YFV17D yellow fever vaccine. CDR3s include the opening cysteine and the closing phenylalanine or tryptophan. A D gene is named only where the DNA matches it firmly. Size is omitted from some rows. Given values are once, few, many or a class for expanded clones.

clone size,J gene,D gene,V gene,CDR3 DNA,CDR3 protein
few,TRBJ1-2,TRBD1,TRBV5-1,TGCGCCAGCAGCTTGGCCCTACAGGGGAACCTAAACTATGGCTACACCTTC,CASSLALQGNLNYGYTF
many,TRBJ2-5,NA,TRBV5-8,TGTGCCAGCAGAGAGCACTGGACCCAAGAGACCCAGTACTTC,CASREHWTQETQYF
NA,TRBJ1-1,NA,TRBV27,TGTGCCAGCAGTTTAGGTCCGGGGTACACTGAAGCTTTCTTT,CASSLGPGYTEAFF
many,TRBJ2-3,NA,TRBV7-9,TGTGCCAGCAGCACACCCGGGACCCAGCAGGATACGCAGTATTTT,CASSTPGTQQDTQYF
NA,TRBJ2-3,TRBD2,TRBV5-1,TGCGCCAGCAGCTTTCGTTCTAGCGGGGGGGCCGCAGATACGCAGTATTTT,CASSFRSSGGAADTQYF
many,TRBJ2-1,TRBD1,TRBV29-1,TGCAGCGTTGAAGGCGGCCTACAGGGGCGGGACAATGAGCAGTTCTTC,CSVEGGLQGRDNEQFF
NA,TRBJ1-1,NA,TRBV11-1,TGTGCCAGCAGCTTAGGAATAGCCAGGGAACGCTCGAACACTGAAGCTTTCTTT,CASSLGIARERSNTEAFF
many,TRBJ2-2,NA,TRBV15,TGTGCCACCAGCAGAGAGGCCACCTTCACCGGGGAGCTGTTTTTT,CATSREATFTGELFF
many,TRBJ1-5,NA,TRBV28,TGTGCCAGCAGTAGAAGGCAGCCCCTTTCTAATCAGCCCCAGCATTTT,CASSRRQPLSNQPQHF
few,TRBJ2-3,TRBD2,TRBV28,TGTGCCAGCAGTTGGGGACTAGCGGGGGAAATCACAGATACGCAGTATTTT,CASSWGLAGEITDTQYF
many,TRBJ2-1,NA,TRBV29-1,TGCAGCGTTGTTTTCGGCAGCCCCTACAATGAGCAGTTCTTC,CSVVFGSPYNEQFF
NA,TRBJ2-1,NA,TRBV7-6,TGTGCCAGCAGCTTAGCGGACCGACGGGACTCTTGGGGAGGTCGGGACAATGAGCAGTTCTTC,CASSLADRRDSWGGRDNEQFF